The 15 T cell receptor beta chains presented below share a single source sample, sequenced in a study of T cell repertoires in cytomegalovirus infection. MiXCR, applied by TCRdb to the reads, yields one record per CDR3 protein. The profile shows 250,000 or so distinct CDR3 sequences, approximately 15% of them singletons. Sequenced input: CD8+ T cells from PBMCs. These receptor sequences come from a human donor in good health (CMV status not recorded). Some clones in this sample may be carry-over from other donors' samples.

The V and J genes are TRBV4-2 and TRBJ1-2; TRBD1 aligns across 8 bases. Germline V CDR1 and CDR2: LGHNA, YNFKEQ. The length of the CDR3 is 14 residues. The V gene end was trimmed by 1 base and the J gene end by 5 bases; junction bases not matched to a gene: 3. The CDR3 DNA is TGTGCCAGCAGCCAAGCAGGGGGCGAATATGGCTACACCTTC. Translation: CASSQAGGEYGYTF.

This rearrangement joins TRBV9 to TRBJ1-1; 7 bases map to TRBD1. The V segment lost 3 bases and the J segment 8 bases; nucleotides outside the gene matches: 4. Germline lookup yields CDR1 SGDLS and CDR2 YYNGEE. The CDR3 has 12 amino acids. CDR3 in amino acids: CASSGDSAEAFF. CDR3 coding DNA: TGTGCCAGCAGCGGGGACAGCGCAGAAGCTTTCTTT. Supplemented by reference TRBV9 and TRBJ1-1, the full variable domain reads DSGVTQTPKHLITATGQRVTLRCSPRSGDLSVYWYQQSLDQGLQFLIQYYNGEERAKGNILERFSAQQFPDLHSELNLSSLELGDSALYFCASSGDSAEAFFGQGTRLTVV.

This clonotype was counted at least ten times. The chain joins TRBV2 to TRBJ1-1, with TRBD1 as a possible D gene (5 bases). With 8 bases removed from V and 5 bases from J, the gap between germline ends came to 15 bases. The CDR3 consists of 13 residues. Per germline, CDR1 SNHLY and CDR2 FYNNEI. In DNA form, the CDR3 reads TGTGCCAGCCGCGTCGGGGGATTTACTGAAGCTTTCTTT. It is translated as CASRVGGFTEAFF.

This clonotype was observed at least ten times. The rearrangement uses TRBV7-2 and TRBJ2-1; perhaps D is TRBD1 or TRBD2 (5 bases each). The V gene lost 1 base and the J gene lost 13 bases, with 17 bases spanning the gap. This CDR3 has 14 amino acids. Germline V gene data show CDR1 as SGHTA and CDR2 as FQGNSA. CDR3 sequence: CASSLDPIPGPQFF. The CDR3 DNA reads as TGTGCCAGCAGCTTAGACCCCATACCGGGACCTCAGTTCTTC.

This clonotype was seen at least ten times. The chain uses TRBV7-8 and TRBJ2-7; TRBD1 matches 9 bases. The CDR3 contains 12 residues. CDR1 SGHVS and CDR2 FQNEAQ come from the germline V gene. V lost 5 bases, J lost 5 bases, and 1 base stayed unmatched. This CDR3 reads CASSRTGDEQYF. The CDR3 region has the DNA TGTGCCAGCAGCCGGACAGGGGACGAGCAGTACTTC.

Only a few counts were recorded for this clonotype. J is TRBJ2-7 and V is TRBV28; D remains ambiguous. The germline gives CDR1 MDHEN, CDR2 SYDVKM. V lost 8 bases and J lost 0, with 11 bases in between. This CDR3 spans 13 amino acids. In nucleotides, the CDR3 is TGTGCCAGCCGTAAACAGAGCTCCTACGAGCAGTACTTC. Protein product: CASRKQSSYEQYF.

This rearrangement joins TRBV10-3 to TRBJ2-1, with D unclear. Germline V gives CDR1 ENHRY, CDR2 SYGVKD. Trimming removed 1 base at V and 8 bases at J, with 6 bases between. This CDR3 comprises 12 residues. CDR3 nucleotides: TGTGCCATCAGTGAGTTAGCCGATGAGCAGTTCTTC. This encodes CAISELADEQFF.

As to this clonotype: This clone may be a read error of a much larger clone one base away. The chain is built from TRBV27 and TRBJ1-5, with 8 bases aligning to TRBD1. The CDR3 spans 17 residues. The trim removed 4 bases at V and 2 bases at J, leaving 10 bases unmatched. Germline V gives CDR1 MNHEY, CDR2 SMNVEV (reference sequence). The CDR3 bases are TGTGCCAGCAGTTCAATGCAGGGGGCTTGGTGCAATCAGCCCCAGCATTTT. Translating it yields CASSSMQGAWCNQPQHF.

The chain combines TRBV5-4 with TRBJ2-7, with 9 nucleotides matching TRBD2. The germline V gene encodes CDR1 SGHNT and CDR2 YYREEE (reference sequence). There are 14 residues in the CDR3. J gave up 5 bases and V 0 bases, and 3 bases lay outside the gene matches. CDR3 coding DNA: TGTGCCAGCAGCTTGGAGGCTAGCGGGAACGAGCAGTACTTC. Translated, it gives CASSLEASGNEQYF.

This clonotype was observed many times. The chain recombines TRBV12-3 or TRBV12-4 with TRBJ2-7, with 7 bases identical to TRBD1. Unmatched junction bases numbered 8, after V lost 5 bases and J lost 1 base. The CDR3 has 15 amino acids. CDR3 coding DNA: TGTGCCAGCAGTGCAAGACAGGGCATTTCCTACGAGCAGTACTTC. Protein product: CASSARQGISYEQYF.

This clonotype appeared a few times. The chain couples TRBV3-1 to TRBJ1-2; D possibly corresponds to TRBD1 (5 bases). This CDR3 region has 14 residues. CDR1 and CDR2 (germline): LGHDT, YNNKEL (reference sequence). Trimming cost V 0 bases and J 3 bases, with 8 bases left between them. The CDR3 DNA reads as TGTGCCAGCAGCCAAGATGGCAGGGACTATGGCTACACCTTC. Protein sequence: CASSQDGRDYGYTF.

The chain combines TRBV7-9 with TRBJ2-1; tentative D call: TRBD2 (6 bases). The CDR3 has 13 residues. From germline, CDR1 is SEHNR and CDR2 FQNEAQ (reference sequence). The V gene lost 10 bases and the J gene lost 8 bases, with 18 bases spanning the gap. This CDR3 is CATNLGGYDEQFF. The CDR3 DNA reads as TGTGCCACCAATTTGGGGGGATACGATGAGCAGTTCTTC.

This clonotype was seen ten or more times. J is TRBJ2-1 and V is TRBV12-3 or TRBV12-4; D possibly corresponds to TRBD1 (5 bases). The CDR3 spans 13 residues. Trimming removed 6 bases at V and 4 bases at J, with 10 bases between. The CDR3 coding sequence is TGTGCCAGCAGCGAGACAGTATACAATGAGCAGTTCTTC. Its protein is CASSETVYNEQFF.

V gene TRBV14 combines with J gene TRBJ1-2, with 9 positions matching TRBD1. Trimming took 1 base from V and 8 from J; bases not matched to a gene: 8. The germline V gene encodes CDR1 SGHDN and CDR2 FVKESK. There are 15 residues in the CDR3. In DNA form, the CDR3 reads TGTGCCAGCAGCCAAGGCGGTGGGACAGGGTGGGGCTACACCTTC. It codes for CASSQGGGTGWGYTF.

This clonotype was seen a few times. The chain recombines TRBV5-1 with TRBJ1-4; D unclear. Germline V gene data show CDR1 as SGHRS and CDR2 as YFSETQ. CDR3 size: 14 residues. The V end was cut by 8 bases, the J end by 4 bases, with 15 bases between. The CDR3 DNA sequence: TGCGCCAGTGCGTTAGGCCATGATAATGAAAAACTGTTTTTT. As protein: CASALGHDNEKLFF.